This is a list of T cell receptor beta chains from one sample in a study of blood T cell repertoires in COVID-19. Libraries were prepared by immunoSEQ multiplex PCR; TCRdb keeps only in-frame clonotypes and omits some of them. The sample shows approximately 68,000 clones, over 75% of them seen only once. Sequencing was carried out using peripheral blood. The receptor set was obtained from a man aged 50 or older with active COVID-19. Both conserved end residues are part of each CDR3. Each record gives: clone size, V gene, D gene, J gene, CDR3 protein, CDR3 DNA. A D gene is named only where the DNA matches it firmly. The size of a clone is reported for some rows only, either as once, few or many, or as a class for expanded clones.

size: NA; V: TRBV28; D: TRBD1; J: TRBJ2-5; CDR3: CATRYHGTGLRETQYF; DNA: TGTGCCACCAGGTATCATGGGACAGGTTTGAGAGAGACCCAGTACTTC
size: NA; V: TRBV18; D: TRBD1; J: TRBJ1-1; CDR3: CASSPYSGQGAEAFF; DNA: TGTGCCAGCTCACCTTACAGCGGTCAGGGGGCTGAAGCTTTCTTT
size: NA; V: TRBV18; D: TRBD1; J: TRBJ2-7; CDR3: CASSPMTGQGNEQYF; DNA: TGTGCCAGCTCACCAATGACGGGACAGGGGAACGAGCAGTACTTC
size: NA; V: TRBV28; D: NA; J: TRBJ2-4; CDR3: CASSLQGIDIQYF; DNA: TGTGCCAGCAGCCTACAGGGAATAGACATTCAGTACTTC
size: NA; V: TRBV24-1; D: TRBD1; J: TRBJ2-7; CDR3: CAMGGQGSAYEQYF; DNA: TGTGCCATGGGAGGACAGGGAAGCGCCTACGAGCAGTACTTC
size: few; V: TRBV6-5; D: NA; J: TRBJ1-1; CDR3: CASGKRGMNTEAFF; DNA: TGTGCCAGCGGAAAAAGGGGAATGAACACTGAAGCTTTCTTT
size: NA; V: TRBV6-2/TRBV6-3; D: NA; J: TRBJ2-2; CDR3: CASSYDRIDTGELFF; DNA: TGTGCCAGCAGTTACGACAGGATCGACACCGGGGAGCTGTTTTTT
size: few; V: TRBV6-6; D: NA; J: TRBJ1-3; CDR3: CASSTARGSGNTIYF; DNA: TGTGCCAGCAGTACCGCTCGAGGATCTGGAAACACCATATATTTT
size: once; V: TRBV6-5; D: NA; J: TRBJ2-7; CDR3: CASRRQLSSYEQYF; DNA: TGTGCCAGCAGACGACAGCTAAGCTCCTACGAGCAGTACTTC
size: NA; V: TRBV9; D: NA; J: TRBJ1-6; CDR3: CASSVGQGGSSPLHF; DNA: TGTGCCAGCAGCGTGGGGCAGGGAGGCAGTTCACCCCTCCACTTT
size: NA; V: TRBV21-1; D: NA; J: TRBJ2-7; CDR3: CASSAGTDYEQYF; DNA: TGTGCCAGCAGCGCCGGGACAGACTACGAGCAGTACTTC
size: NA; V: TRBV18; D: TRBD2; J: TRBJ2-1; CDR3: CASSSLAENYNEQFF; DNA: TGTGCCAGCTCGTCCCTAGCGGAAAACTACAATGAGCAGTTCTTC
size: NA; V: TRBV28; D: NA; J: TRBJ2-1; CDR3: CASSQKIRGMDPGEQFF; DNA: TGTGCCAGCAGCCAAAAGATCAGGGGAATGGATCCCGGTGAGCAGTTCTTC
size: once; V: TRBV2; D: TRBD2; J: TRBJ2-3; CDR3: CATGSGSGTDTQYF; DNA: TGTGCCACCGGTAGCGGGAGCGGCACAGATACGCAGTATTTT
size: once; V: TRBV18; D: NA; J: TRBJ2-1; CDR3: CASSPQTSYNEQFF; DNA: TGTGCCAGCTCACCACAAACATCCTACAATGAGCAGTTCTTC
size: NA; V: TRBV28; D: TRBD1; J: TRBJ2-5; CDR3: CASSFPGQEETQYF; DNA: TGTGCCAGCAGTTTCCCTGGACAGGAAGAGACCCAGTACTTC
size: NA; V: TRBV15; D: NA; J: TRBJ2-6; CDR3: CATSPQTGFPGANVLTF; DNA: TGTGCCACCAGCCCACAAACAGGGTTCCCTGGGGCCAACGTCCTGACTTTC
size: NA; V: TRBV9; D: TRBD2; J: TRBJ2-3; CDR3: CASSVDGRLAGGDTDTQYF; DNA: TGTGCCAGCAGCGTAGATGGAAGACTAGCGGGAGGGGACACAGATACGCAGTATTTT
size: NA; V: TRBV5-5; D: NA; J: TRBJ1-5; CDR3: CASSFGRAYDQPQHF; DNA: TGTGCCAGCAGCTTCGGCAGGGCTTACGATCAGCCCCAGCATTTT
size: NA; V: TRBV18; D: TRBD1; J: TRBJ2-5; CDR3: CASSQETGVGETQYF; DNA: TGTGCCAGCTCACAGGAGACAGGGGTCGGAGAGACCCAGTACTTC
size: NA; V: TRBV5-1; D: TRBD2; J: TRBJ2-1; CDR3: CASSFSLAGSNEQFF; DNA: TGCGCCAGCAGCTTCTCCCTAGCGGGGAGCAATGAGCAGTTCTTC
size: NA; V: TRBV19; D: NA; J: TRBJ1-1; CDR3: CASSSGQTNTEAFF; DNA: TGTGCCAGTAGTAGCGGACAGACGAACACTGAAGCTTTCTTT
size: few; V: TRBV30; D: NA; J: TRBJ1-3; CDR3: CAWERSNTIYF; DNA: TGTGCCTGGGAGAGGTCAAACACCATATATTTT
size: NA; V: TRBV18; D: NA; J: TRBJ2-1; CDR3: CASSPSRDYFNEQFF; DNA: TGTGCCAGCTCACCATCCCGGGATTATTTCAATGAGCAGTTCTTC
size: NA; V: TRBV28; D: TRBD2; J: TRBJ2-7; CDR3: CASLRSGTYEQYF; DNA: TGTGCCAGCCTCAGAAGCGGGACCTACGAGCAGTACTTC
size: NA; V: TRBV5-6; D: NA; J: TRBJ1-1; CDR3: CASSLILAVEAFF; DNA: TGTGCCAGCAGCTTGATTTTGGCAGTTGAAGCTTTCTTT
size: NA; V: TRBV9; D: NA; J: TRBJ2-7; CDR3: CASSVAGTRTYEQYF; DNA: TGTGCCAGCAGCGTAGCCGGGACACGAACCTACGAGCAGTACTTC
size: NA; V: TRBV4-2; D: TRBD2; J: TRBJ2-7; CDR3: CASSQATSGGYEQYF; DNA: TGTGCCAGCAGCCAAGCGACTAGCGGGGGTTACGAGCAGTACTTC
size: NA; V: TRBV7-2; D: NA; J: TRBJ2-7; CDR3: CASSLAVAVSYEQYF; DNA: TGTGCCAGCAGCTTAGCGGTGGCAGTATCCTACGAGCAGTACTTC
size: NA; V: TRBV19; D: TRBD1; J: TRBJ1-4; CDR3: CASSSRDSKNEKLFF; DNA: TGTGCCAGTAGTTCCCGGGACAGTAAAAATGAAAAACTGTTTTTT
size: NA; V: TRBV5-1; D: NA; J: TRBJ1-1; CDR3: CASSLTGSTEAFF; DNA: TGCGCCAGCAGCTTGACAGGGAGCACTGAAGCTTTCTTT
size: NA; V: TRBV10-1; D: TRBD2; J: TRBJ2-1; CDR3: CASSMLAGRSYNEQFF; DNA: TGCGCCAGCAGCATGCTAGCGGGGAGGTCCTACAATGAGCAGTTCTTC
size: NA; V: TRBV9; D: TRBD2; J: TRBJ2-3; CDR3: CASSGSSGRGTDTQYF; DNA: TGTGCCAGCAGCGGATCTAGCGGGAGGGGCACAGATACGCAGTATTTT
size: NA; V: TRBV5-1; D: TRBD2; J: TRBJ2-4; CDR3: CASSLSASGNIQYF; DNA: TGCGCCAGCAGCTTGTCGGCTAGCGGAAACATTCAGTACTTC
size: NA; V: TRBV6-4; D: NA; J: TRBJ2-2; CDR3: CASHTTNTGELFF; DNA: TGTGCCAGCCATACAACCAACACCGGGGAGCTGTTTTTT
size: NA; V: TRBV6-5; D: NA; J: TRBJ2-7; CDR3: CASSYRGSYEQYF; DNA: TGTGCCAGCAGTTATAGGGGCAGCTACGAGCAGTACTTC
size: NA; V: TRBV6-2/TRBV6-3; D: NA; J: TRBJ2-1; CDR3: CASSGRFLSRHNEQFF; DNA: TGTGCCAGCAGTGGTCGCTTCTTATCGCGCCACAATGAGCAGTTCTTC
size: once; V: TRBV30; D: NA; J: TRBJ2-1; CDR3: CAWSVEQGIYNEQFF; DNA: TGTGCCTGGAGTGTCGAGCAGGGAATCTACAATGAGCAGTTCTTC
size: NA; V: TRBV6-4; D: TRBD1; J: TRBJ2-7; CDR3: CASREDRAIHF; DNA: TGTGCCAGCAGAGAGGACAGGGCAATACACTTC
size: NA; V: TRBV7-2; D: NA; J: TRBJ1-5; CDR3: CASSLRNSQPQHF; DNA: TGTGCCAGCAGCTTAAGAAATAGTCAGCCCCAGCATTTT
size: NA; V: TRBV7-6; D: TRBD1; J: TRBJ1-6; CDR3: CASSPRDRNSPLHF; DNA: TGTGCCAGCAGCCCCAGGGACAGAAATTCACCCCTCCACTTT
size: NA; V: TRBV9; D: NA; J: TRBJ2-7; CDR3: CASSSGQISYEQYF; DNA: TGTGCCAGCAGTTCCGGACAGATCTCCTACGAGCAGTACTTC
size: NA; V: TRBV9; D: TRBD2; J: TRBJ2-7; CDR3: CASSAVAGRPHEQYF; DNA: TGTGCCAGCAGCGCTGTAGCGGGAAGGCCCCACGAGCAGTACTTC
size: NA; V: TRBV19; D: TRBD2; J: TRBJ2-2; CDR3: CASSSMGLAGVRTGELFF; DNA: TGTGCCAGTAGTAGTATGGGACTAGCGGGAGTACGAACCGGGGAGCTGTTTTTT
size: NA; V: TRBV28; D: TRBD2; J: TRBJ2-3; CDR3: CASSPPRIAGDTDTQYF; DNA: TGTGCCAGCAGTCCCCCCCGAATAGCGGGGGACACAGATACGCAGTATTTT
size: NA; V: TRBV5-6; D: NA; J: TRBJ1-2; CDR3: CASSSQASYGYTF; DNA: TGTGCCAGCAGCTCACAGGCTAGCTATGGCTACACCTTC
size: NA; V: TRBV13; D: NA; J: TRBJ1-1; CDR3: CASSLGGGQNTEAFF; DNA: TGTGCCAGCAGCTTAGGCGGGGGGCAGAACACTGAAGCTTTCTTT
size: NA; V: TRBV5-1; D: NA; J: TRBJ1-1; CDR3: CASSLDWGRTEAFF; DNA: TGCGCCAGCAGCTTGGACTGGGGGAGGACTGAAGCTTTCTTT
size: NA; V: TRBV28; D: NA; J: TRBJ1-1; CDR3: CASSLVSTEAFF; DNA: TGTGCCAGCAGTTTAGTGAGCACTGAAGCTTTCTTT
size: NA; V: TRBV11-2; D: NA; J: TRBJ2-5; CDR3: CASSLFVGTQETQYF; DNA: TGTGCCAGCAGCTTATTCGTGGGGACACAAGAGACCCAGTACTTC
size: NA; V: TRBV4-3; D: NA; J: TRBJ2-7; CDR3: CASKGGINTREQYF; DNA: TGCGCCAGCAAGGGCGGGATAAACACTAGGGAGCAGTACTTC
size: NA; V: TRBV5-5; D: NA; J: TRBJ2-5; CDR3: CASSLFRSQGGETQYF; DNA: TGTGCCAGCAGCTTGTTTAGGTCACAAGGAGGAGAGACCCAGTACTTC
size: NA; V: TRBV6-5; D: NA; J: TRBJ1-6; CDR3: CATLTLGGNSPLHF; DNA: TGTGCCACCTTGACTTTGGGTGGCAATTCACCCCTCCACTTT
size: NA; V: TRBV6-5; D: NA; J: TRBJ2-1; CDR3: CASSYASGPAYNEQFF; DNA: TGTGCCAGCAGTTACGCGAGCGGGCCCGCTTACAATGAGCAGTTCTTC
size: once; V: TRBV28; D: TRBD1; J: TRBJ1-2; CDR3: CASSLDTGTGGAVNYGYTF; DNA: TGTGCCAGCAGTCTCGACACCGGGACAGGGGGCGCCGTCAACTATGGCTACACCTTC